This T cell receptor (beta chain) was identified in a study of blood T cell repertoires in COVID-19. From germline, CDR1 is SQVTM and CDR2 ANQGSEA. After removal of 3 bases from V and 5 bases from J, the junction contained 6 bases not matched to a gene. The CDR3 runs 13 residues. Method: immunoSEQ multiplex PCR; TCRdb's copy keeps in-frame clones and lacks some. The sample has over 250,000 clones; about nine tenths are singletons. Which cohort a participant joined came from the clinical history participants gave. This TCR derives from a woman younger than 30 who had recovered from COVID-19. The sample comprised PBMCs or T cells enriched from blood (not recorded which). The gene calls are TRBV29-1 and TRBJ1-2, with TRBD1 matching 7 bases. CDR3: CSVEESGGYGYTF. CDR3 DNA sequence: TGCAGCGTTGAGGAATCAGGGGGGTATGGCTACACCTTC.